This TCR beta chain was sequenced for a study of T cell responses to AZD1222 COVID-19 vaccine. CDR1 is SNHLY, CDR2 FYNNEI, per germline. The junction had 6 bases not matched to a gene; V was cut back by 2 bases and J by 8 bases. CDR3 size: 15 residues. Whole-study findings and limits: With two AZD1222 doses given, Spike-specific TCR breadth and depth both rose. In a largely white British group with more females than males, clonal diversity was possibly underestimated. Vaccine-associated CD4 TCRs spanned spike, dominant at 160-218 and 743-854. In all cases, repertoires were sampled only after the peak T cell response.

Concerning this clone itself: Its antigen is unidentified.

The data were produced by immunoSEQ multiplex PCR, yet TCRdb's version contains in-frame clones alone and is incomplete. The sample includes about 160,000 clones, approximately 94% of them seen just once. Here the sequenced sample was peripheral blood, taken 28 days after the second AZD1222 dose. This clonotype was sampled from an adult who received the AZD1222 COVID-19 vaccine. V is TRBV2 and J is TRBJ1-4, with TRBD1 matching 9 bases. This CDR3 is CASSENRGRQEKLFF. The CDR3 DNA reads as TGTGCCAGCAGTGAAAACAGGGGGCGCCAGGAAAAACTGTTTTTT.